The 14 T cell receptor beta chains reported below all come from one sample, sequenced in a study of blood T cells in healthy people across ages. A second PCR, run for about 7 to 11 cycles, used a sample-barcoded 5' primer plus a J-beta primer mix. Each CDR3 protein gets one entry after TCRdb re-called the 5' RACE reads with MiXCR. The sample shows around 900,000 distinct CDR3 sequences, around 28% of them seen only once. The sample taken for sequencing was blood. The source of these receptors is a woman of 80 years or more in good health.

Here the CDR3 DNA reads TGTGCCAGCAGTCCGGACAGGGGGCGCGATGGCTACACCTTC. Protein sequence: CASSPDRGRDGYTF. The chain is built from TRBV27 and TRBJ1-2; 11 nucleotides agree with TRBD1. The CDR3 runs to 14 residues. The junction had 5 bases not matched to a gene; V was cut back by 5 bases and J by 6 bases. The germline V gene has CDR1 MNHEY and CDR2 SMNVEV (reference sequence).

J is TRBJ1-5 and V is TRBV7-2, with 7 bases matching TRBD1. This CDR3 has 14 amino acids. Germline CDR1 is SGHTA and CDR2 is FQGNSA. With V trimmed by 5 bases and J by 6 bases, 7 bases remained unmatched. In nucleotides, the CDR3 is TGTGCCAGCAGCGGCGACAGGGTGGGTCAGCCCCAGCATTTT. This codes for CASSGDRVGQPQHF.

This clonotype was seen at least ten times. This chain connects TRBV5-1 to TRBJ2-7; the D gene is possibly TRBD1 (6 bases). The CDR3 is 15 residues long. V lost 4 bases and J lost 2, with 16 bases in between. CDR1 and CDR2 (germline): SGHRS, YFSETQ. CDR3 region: CASSVNSGQTYEQYF. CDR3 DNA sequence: TGCGCCAGCAGCGTGAATTCGGGACAAACCTACGAGCAGTACTTC.

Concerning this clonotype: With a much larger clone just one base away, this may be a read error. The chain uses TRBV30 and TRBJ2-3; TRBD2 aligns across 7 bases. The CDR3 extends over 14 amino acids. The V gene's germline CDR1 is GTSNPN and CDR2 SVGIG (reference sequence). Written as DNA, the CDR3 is TGTGCCTGCAACGGACTAGTCCGCACAGATACGCGGTATTTT. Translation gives CACNGLVRTDTRYF.

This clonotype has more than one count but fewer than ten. The CDR3 loop reads CASSPFRRNNQPQHF. In DNA form, the CDR3 reads TGTGCCAGCAGCCCATTTCGGCGGAACAATCAGCCCCAGCATTTT. The gene calls are TRBV12-3 or TRBV12-4 and TRBJ1-5; D is unresolved. The germline V and J ends were trimmed by 6 bases and 3 bases, with 15 bases remaining between them. The CDR3 contains 15 residues.

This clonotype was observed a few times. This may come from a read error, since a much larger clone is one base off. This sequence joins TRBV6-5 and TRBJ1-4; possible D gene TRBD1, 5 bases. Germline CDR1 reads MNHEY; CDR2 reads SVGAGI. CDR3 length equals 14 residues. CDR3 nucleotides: TGTGCCAGCAGTTATGGGGGGACTAATGAAAAACGGTTTTTT. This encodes CASSYGGTNEKRFF.

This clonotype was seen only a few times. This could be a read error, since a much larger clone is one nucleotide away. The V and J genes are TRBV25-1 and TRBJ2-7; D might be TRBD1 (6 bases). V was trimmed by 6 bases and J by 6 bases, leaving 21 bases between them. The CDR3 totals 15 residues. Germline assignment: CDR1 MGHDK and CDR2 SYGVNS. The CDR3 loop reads CASSEGGEDRVEQYF. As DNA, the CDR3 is TGTGCCAGCAGCGAAGGCGGAGAGGACAGAGTCGAGCAGTACTTC.

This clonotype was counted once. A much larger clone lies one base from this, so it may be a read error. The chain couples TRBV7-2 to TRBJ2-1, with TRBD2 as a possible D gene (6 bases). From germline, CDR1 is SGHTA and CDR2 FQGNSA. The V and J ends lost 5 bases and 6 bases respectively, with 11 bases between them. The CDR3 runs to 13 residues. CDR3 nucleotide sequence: TGTGCCAGCAGCCGGGGCGGGGCCAATGAGCAGTTCTTC. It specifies CASSRGGANEQFF.

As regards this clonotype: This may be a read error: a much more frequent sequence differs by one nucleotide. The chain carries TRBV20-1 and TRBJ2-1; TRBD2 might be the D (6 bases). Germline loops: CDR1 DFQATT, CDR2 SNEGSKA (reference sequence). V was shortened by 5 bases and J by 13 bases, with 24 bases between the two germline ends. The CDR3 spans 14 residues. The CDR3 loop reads CSASTGAPGETQFF. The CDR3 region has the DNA TGCAGTGCTTCCACCGGGGCGCCGGGGGAGACCCAGTTCTTC.

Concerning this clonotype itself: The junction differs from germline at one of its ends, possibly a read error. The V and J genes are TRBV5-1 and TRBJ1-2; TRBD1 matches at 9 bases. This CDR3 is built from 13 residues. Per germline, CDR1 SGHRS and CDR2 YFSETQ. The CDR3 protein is CVSSLGQGLGYTF. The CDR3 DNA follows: TGCGTCAGCAGCTTGGGACAGGGTCTTGGCTACACCTTC.

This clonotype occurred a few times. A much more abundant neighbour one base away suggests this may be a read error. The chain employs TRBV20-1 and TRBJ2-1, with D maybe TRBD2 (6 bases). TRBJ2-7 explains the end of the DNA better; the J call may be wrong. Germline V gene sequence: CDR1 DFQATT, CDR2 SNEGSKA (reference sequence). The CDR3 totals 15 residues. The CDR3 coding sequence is TGCAGTGGCCAACTAGGGGCGGGGAACTACAATGAGCAGTACTTC. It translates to CSGQLGAGNYNEQYF.

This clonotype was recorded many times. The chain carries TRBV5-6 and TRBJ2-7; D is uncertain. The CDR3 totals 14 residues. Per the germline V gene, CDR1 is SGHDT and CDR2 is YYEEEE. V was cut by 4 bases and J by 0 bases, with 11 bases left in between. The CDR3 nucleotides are TGTGCCAGCAGCAAATGGACGGTCTCCTACGAGCAGTACTTC. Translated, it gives CASSKWTVSYEQYF.

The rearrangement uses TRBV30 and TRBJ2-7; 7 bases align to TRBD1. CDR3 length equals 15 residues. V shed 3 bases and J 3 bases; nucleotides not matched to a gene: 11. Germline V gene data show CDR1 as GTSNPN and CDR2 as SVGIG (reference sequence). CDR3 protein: CAWRPWDSVDYEQYF. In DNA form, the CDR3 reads TGTGCCTGGAGGCCCTGGGACAGTGTTGACTACGAGCAGTACTTC.

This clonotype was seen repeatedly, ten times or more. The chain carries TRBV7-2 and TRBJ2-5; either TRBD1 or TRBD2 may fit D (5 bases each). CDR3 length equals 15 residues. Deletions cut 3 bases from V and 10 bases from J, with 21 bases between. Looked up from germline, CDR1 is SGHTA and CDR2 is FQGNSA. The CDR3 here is CASSLGVGSRGIQYF. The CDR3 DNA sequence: TGTGCCAGCAGCTTGGGGGTGGGGAGCCGGGGTATCCAGTACTTC.